The 22 T cell receptor beta chains below all came from one sample that was sequenced in a study of PD-L1 blockade in urothelial cancer. Indicated time point: pretreatment peripheral blood. Produced via immunoSEQ multiplex PCR; TCRdb's table is partial and in-frame only. There are around 130,000 clones in the sample; around 84% occur only once, and 3.2% lies in the top ten. Source: PBMCs, taken around atezolizumab (anti-PD-L1) treatment. The origin of the receptors is a man aged 50-60 years with urothelial cancer.

This CDR3 is CAWSVGTGRGYGYTF. The DNA for the CDR3 is TGTGCCTGGAGTGTAGGGACCGGGCGGGGCTATGGCTACACCTTC. J is TRBJ1-2 and V is TRBV30; possible D gene TRBD1, 5 bases. The ends were cut back, 0 bases at V and 4 bases at J, with 15 bases in the middle. The CDR3 runs 15 residues. CDR1 is GTSNPN and CDR2 is SVGIG in the germline V gene (reference sequence).

The genes are TRBV2 and TRBJ1-1, with D possibly TRBD1 on 6 matching bases. The V and J ends lost 10 bases and 2 bases respectively, with 14 bases between them. The germline CDR1 and CDR2 sequences are SNHLY and FYNNEI. The CDR3 consists of 13 residues. The CDR3 coding sequence is TGTGCCAACACATACAGGGCAAACACTGAAGCTTTCTTT. It translates to CANTYRANTEAFF. The variable domain in full, with the rest retrieved from reference TRBV2 and TRBJ1-1, is EPEVTQTPSHQVTQMGQEVILRCVPISNHLYFYWYRQILGQKVEFLVSFYNNEISEKSEIFDDQFSVERPDGSNFTLKIRSTKLEDSAMYFCANTYRANTEAFFGQGTRLTVV.

V and J are TRBV14 and TRBJ2-5, with D possibly being TRBD2 (5 bases). This CDR3 is 14 amino acids long. Germline loops: CDR1 SGHDN, CDR2 FVKESK. Between the trimmed V and J ends, which lost 1 base and 7 bases, there was a span of 13 bases. The CDR3 DNA sequence: TGTGCCAGCAGCCAAGGGTCGGGGTATGGGACCCAGTACTTC. Its translation: CASSQGSGYGTQYF.

This clone showed up just a few times. The V call is TRBV6-5, the J call TRBJ1-1; D might be TRBD1 (5 bases). The ends were cut back, 6 bases at V and 4 bases at J, with 15 bases in the middle. The germline V gene has CDR1 MNHEY and CDR2 SVGAGI. The CDR3 runs to 14 residues. The CDR3 nucleotides read TGTGCCAGCAGATACGGGGGGGGAGCCACTGAAGCTTTCTTT. It translates to CASRYGGGATEAFF.

The gene calls are TRBV20-1 and TRBJ2-3, with D maybe TRBD1 (5 bases). CDR1 is DFQATT, CDR2 SNEGSKA, per germline (reference sequence). V lost 4 bases, J lost 5 bases, and 7 bases lay in between. The CDR3 sequence is 11 residues long. In nucleotides, the CDR3 is TGCAGTGCTAATAGGGGAGATACGCAGTATTTT. Translated, it gives CSANRGDTQYF.

The chain combines TRBV5-6 with TRBJ2-2, with 8 bases that match TRBD1. Germline V gene lookup returns CDR1 SGHDT and CDR2 YYEEEE. The CDR3 has 15 residues. With 0 bases clipped from V and 3 bases from J, the junction kept 1 base outside the gene matches. CDR3 in amino acids: CASSLVTGDTGELFF. CDR3 DNA: TGTGCCAGCAGCTTGGTGACAGGGGACACCGGGGAGCTGTTTTTT.

The chain combines TRBV7-9 with TRBJ2-3; D not resolved. The CDR3 contains 11 residues. The V gene lost 8 bases and the J gene lost 6 bases, with 9 bases spanning the gap. Germline CDR1 is SEHNR and CDR2 is FQNEAQ (reference sequence). The CDR3 bases are TGTGCCAGCGGCGGCCTGGATACGCAGTATTTT. This codes for CASGGLDTQYF.

This chain joins TRBV29-1 and TRBJ2-3; tentative D call: TRBD1 (5 bases). V lost 7 bases and J 6 bases, leaving 14 bases between the germline ends. Germline assignment: CDR1 SQVTM and CDR2 ANQGSEA. The CDR3 spans 12 residues. CDR3 bases: TGCAGCGCTCTTATCAGGGTCGATACGCAGTATTTT. It is translated as CSALIRVDTQYF.

This chain links TRBV19 with TRBJ2-3; the match to TRBD2 covers 7 bases. This CDR3 region has 14 residues. Trimming cost V 6 bases and J 2 bases; bases outside gene matches: 5. The germline CDR1 and CDR2 sequences are LNHDA and SQIVND (reference sequence). CDR3: CASSNRGDTDTQYF. In nucleotides, the CDR3 is TGTGCCAGTAGCAATCGGGGGGACACAGATACGCAGTATTTT.

The chain has TRBV11-3 and TRBJ1-1; tentative D call: TRBD1 (5 bases). The CDR3 length is 15 residues. The V end lost 5 bases, the J end lost 1 base, and 14 bases lay between the germline ends. Germline CDR1 and CDR2: SGHNT and YENEEA. CDR3 nucleotides: TGTGCCAGCAGCAGCTCAGGGAAGGGGAACACTGAAGCTTTCTTT. It is translated as CASSSSGKGNTEAFF.

The rearrangement uses TRBV6-1 and TRBJ2-5, with TRBD2 as a possible D gene (5 bases). Germline assignment: CDR1 MNHNS and CDR2 SASEGT. V lost 7 bases to trimming and J lost 5 bases, with 11 bases between them. The CDR3 consists of 12 residues. This chain's CDR3 is CASISSGETQYF. The CDR3 region has the DNA TGTGCCAGCATATCTTCGGGGGAGACCCAGTACTTC.

The chain links TRBV27 to TRBJ2-3; D might be TRBD2 (6 bases). The germline V and J ends were trimmed by 5 bases and 8 bases, with 26 bases remaining between them. Germline V gene data show CDR1 as MNHEY and CDR2 as SMNVEV (reference sequence). This CDR3 is 17 amino acids long. The CDR3 protein is CASSQGLSSVPPSTQYF. Here the CDR3 DNA reads TGTGCCAGCAGTCAAGGACTAAGCTCAGTTCCCCCTAGTACGCAGTATTTT.

This chain links TRBV11-2 with TRBJ1-3; D gene ambiguous. Trimming removed 2 bases at V and 0 bases at J, with 17 bases between. From germline, CDR1 is SGHAT and CDR2 FQNNGV. The CDR3 length is 18 residues. CDR3 in DNA: TGTGCCAGCAGCTTAAGTCTCCCGGGGTTCGGCTCTGGAAACACCATATATTTT. This gives the protein CASSLSLPGFGSGNTIYF.

This clone was counted a few times. The V gene is TRBV29-1, the J gene TRBJ2-5; unclear D gene. Germline V lookup: CDR1 SQVTM, CDR2 ANQGSEA. This CDR3 comprises 14 residues. Trimming left V 8 bases short and J 4 bases short, with 20 bases between. CDR3 sequence: CSPRSPNHLETQYF. CDR3 coding DNA: TGCAGCCCCCGATCCCCAAACCACTTAGAGACCCAGTACTTC.

The chain uses TRBV6-6 and TRBJ2-1; 12 positions agree with TRBD2. Germline V gene sequence: CDR1 MNHNY, CDR2 SVGAGI (reference sequence). The CDR3 runs to 16 residues. After removal of 5 bases from V and 9 bases from J, the junction contained 11 bases not matched to a gene. As DNA, the CDR3 is TGTGCCAGCAGTCTAGGACTAGCGGGGAGATATAGTGAGCAGTTCTTC. Protein product: CASSLGLAGRYSEQFF.

The chain couples TRBV30 to TRBJ1-2; D is perhaps TRBD1 (5 bases). In germline, CDR1 is GTSNPN, CDR2 SVGIG (reference sequence). The CDR3 is made up of 14 amino acids. Trimming took off 4 bases at V and 8 bases at J, with 20 bases between the two ends. The CDR3 region is CAWIGRGPREGYTF. CDR3 sequence (DNA): TGTGCCTGGATAGGGAGGGGACCGCGTGAAGGCTACACCTTC.

V is TRBV4-2 and J is TRBJ1-5; tentatively, D is TRBD1 (5 bases). Germline V gives CDR1 LGHNA, CDR2 YNFKEQ. The CDR3 spans 16 residues. Trimming took 0 bases from V and 4 from J, leaving 13 bases between them. CDR3: CASSQESSGLNQPQHF. For the CDR3, the DNA is TGTGCCAGCAGCCAAGAGTCGTCAGGGCTGAATCAGCCCCAGCATTTT.

This clone came up a few times. V and J are TRBV2 and TRBJ1-5, with 7 bases aligning to TRBD1. CDR3 length equals 17 residues. Germline lookup yields CDR1 SNHLY and CDR2 FYNNEI. Trimming at V came to 6 bases and at J to 0 bases, leaving 11 bases not matched to a gene. The CDR3 sequence is CASRAQGRPDSNQPQHF. DNA for the CDR3: TGTGCCAGCAGAGCACAGGGGCGACCGGATAGCAATCAGCCCCAGCATTTT. Full variable domain (remainder filled in from reference TRBV2 and TRBJ1-5): EPEVTQTPSHQVTQMGQEVILRCVPISNHLYFYWYRQILGQKVEFLVSFYNNEISEKSEIFDDQFSVERPDGSNFTLKIRSTKLEDSAMYFCASRAQGRPDSNQPQHFGDGTRLSIL.

The table lists this clone with a few counts. The rearrangement joins TRBV2 to TRBJ1-1; no clear D gene. Germline V gives CDR1 SNHLY, CDR2 FYNNEI. This CDR3 has 12 amino acids. Trimming took off 4 bases at V and 1 base at J, with 4 bases between the two ends. Here the CDR3 reads CASSAQNTEAFF. The CDR3 DNA is TGTGCCAGCAGTGCCCAGAACACTGAAGCTTTCTTT.

The V call is TRBV19, the J call TRBJ1-5; no clear D gene. The CDR3 runs to 17 residues. Trimming shortened V by 5 bases and J by 1 base, and 18 bases separated the two germline ends. Germline-derived CDR1 and CDR2 are LNHDA and SQIVND (reference sequence). CDR3 sequence (DNA): TGTGCCAGTAGTCTACGTGGCCCTCGGCGGAGCAATCAGCCCCAGCATTTT. Protein product: CASSLRGPRRSNQPQHF.

The V gene is TRBV6-5, the J gene TRBJ1-4; 8 positions agree with TRBD1. Germline-derived CDR1 and CDR2 are MNHEY and SVGAGI. V gave up 8 bases and J gave up 8 bases; unmatched junction bases: 4. CDR3 length equals 12 residues. In nucleotides, the CDR3 is TGTGCCAGCGGACAGGGTTGGGAAAAACTGTTTTTT. This codes for CASGQGWEKLFF.

The CDR3 region has the DNA TGTGCCAGCAGTGATCGGGGGGGGGCAAGCACAGATACGCAGTATTTT. Encoded protein: CASSDRGGASTDTQYF. The chain uses TRBV2 and TRBJ2-3, with 8 bases fitting TRBD2. The length of the CDR3 is 16 residues. Germline V gene sequence: CDR1 SNHLY, CDR2 FYNNEI. With 3 bases clipped from V and 0 bases from J, the junction kept 5 bases outside the gene matches.